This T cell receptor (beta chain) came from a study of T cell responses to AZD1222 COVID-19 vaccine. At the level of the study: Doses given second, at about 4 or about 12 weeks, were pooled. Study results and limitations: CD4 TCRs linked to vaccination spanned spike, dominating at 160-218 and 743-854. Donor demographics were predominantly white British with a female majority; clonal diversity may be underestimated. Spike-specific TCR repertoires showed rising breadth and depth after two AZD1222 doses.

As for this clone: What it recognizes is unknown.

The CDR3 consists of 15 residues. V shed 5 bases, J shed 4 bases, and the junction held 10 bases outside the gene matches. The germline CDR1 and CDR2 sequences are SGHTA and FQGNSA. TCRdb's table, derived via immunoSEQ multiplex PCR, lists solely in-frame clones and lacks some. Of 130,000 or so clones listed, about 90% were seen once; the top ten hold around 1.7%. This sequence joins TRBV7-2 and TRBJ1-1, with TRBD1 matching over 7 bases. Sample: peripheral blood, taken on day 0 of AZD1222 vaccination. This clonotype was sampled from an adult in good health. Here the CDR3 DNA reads TGTGCCAGCAGCCCCTCGACAGGGTTTAGCACTGAAGCTTTCTTT. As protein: CASSPSTGFSTEAFF.